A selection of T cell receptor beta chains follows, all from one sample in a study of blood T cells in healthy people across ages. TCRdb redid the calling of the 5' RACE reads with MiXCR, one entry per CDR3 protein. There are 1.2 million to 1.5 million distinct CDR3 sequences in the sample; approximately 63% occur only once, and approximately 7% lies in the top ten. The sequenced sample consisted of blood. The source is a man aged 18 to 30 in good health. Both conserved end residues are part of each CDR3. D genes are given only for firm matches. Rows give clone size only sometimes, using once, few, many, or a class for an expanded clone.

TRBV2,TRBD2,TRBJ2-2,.,TGTGCCAGCAGTAGGCTAGCGGGAGAGGTCGGGGAGCTGTTTTTT,CASSRLAGEVGELFF
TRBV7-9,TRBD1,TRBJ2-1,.,TGTGCCAGCAGCCAAGGGACAGGCGCCTGCAATGAGCAGTTCTTC,CASSQGTGACNEQFF
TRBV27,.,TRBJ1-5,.,TGTGCCAGCAGTTCCCATGGCAATCAGCCCCAGCATTTT,CASSSHGNQPQHF
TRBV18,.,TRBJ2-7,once,TGTGCCAGCTCACCAAGGACTAATGACTATACCCAGTACTTC,CASSPRTNDYTQYF
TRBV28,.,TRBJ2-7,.,TGTGCCAGCATTGGGGGGAACGAGCAGTACTTC,CASIGGNEQYF
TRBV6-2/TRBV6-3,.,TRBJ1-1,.,TGTGCCAGCAAACCCGACCATCTCTACACTGAAGCTTTCTTT,CASKPDHLYTEAFF
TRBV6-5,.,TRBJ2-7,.,TGTGCCAGCAGTTACTCGATCGGGGCTGGGTACGAGCAGTACTTC,CASSYSIGAGYEQYF
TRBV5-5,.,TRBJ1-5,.,TGTGCCAGCAGCTTGGTAATGAGGACGTCTGACAATCAGCCCCAGCATTTT,CASSLVMRTSDNQPQHF
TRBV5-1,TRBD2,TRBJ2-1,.,TGCGCCAGCAGCCTCCTAGCGGGCGACAATGGGCAGTTCTTC,CASSLLAGDNGQFF
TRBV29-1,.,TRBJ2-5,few,TGCAGCGTTGACGACAGAGACGAAGAGACCCAGTACTTC,CSVDDRDEETQYF
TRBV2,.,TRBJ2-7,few,TGTGCCAGCAGTTACCCAGGTGTTGGGTTCACCTACGAGCAGTACTTC,CASSYPGVGFTYEQYF
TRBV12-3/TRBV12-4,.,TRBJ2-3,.,TGTGCCAGCAGTTCGACCACGACCTCTAGCACAGATACGCAGTATTTT,CASSSTTTSSTDTQYF
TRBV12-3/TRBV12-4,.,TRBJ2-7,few,TGTGCCAGCAGTCCTAGGATGAGCTCCTACGAGCAGTACTTC,CASSPRMSSYEQYF
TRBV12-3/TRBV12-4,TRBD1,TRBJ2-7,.,TGTGCCAGCAGTACAGAAGGACAGGGTTACGAGCAGTACTTC,CASSTEGQGYEQYF
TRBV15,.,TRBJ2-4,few,TGTGCCACCAGCAGGCTCCGGGACTCGAAAAACATTCAGTACTTC,CATSRLRDSKNIQYF
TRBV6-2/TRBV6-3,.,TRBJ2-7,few,TGTGCCAGCAGTTACTCCTTCCGGGACGGATCCTACGAGCAGTACTTC,CASSYSFRDGSYEQYF
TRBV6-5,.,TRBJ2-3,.,TGTGCCAGCAGTTACACGGGACTTCATACGCAGTATTTT,CASSYTGLHTQYF
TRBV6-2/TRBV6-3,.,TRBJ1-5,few,TGTGCCAGCAGTTACCCCGCTATAGGTTCGCGGCAGCCCCAGCATTTT,CASSYPAIGSRQPQHF
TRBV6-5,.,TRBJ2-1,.,TGTGCCAGCAGTTACTTAACCCGGGTCTCCCTGGAGGGCTGTGAGCAGTTCTTC,CASSYLTRVSLEGCEQFF
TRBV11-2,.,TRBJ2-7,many,TGTGCCAGCAGTTTGGGGGAATACGAGCAGTACTTC,CASSLGEYEQYF
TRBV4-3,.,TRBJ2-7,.,TGCGCCAGCAGCCGCTCAAACAACCCCGTCGAGCAGTACTTC,CASSRSNNPVEQYF
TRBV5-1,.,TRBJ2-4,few,TGCGCCAGCAGCACGGGGACCTCCCGCGGGGACATTCAGTACTTC,CASSTGTSRGDIQYF
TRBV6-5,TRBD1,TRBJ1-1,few,TGTGCCAGCAGGGGGACAGGGCTGGATCCCGCTGAAGCTTTCTTT,CASRGTGLDPAEAFF
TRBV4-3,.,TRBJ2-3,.,TGCGCCAGCAGCCAAGAGAAACCGGGGACTTTCTCCACAGATACGCAGTATTTT,CASSQEKPGTFSTDTQYF
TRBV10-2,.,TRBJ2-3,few,TGCGCCAGCACCGAGTCAGCGAGTATCACAGATACGCAGTATTTT,CASTESASITDTQYF
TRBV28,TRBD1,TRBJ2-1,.,TGTGCCAGCAGTCCCCAGAGGACAGGGGGCCTGAATGAGCAGTTCTTC,CASSPQRTGGLNEQFF
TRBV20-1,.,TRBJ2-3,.,TGCAGTGCTAGTTCGGTGACAGATACGCAGTATTTT,CSASSVTDTQYF
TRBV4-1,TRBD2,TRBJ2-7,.,TGCGCCAGCAGCCAAGAAGGACTAGCGGACTACGAGCAGTACTTC,CASSQEGLADYEQYF
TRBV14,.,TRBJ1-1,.,TGTGCCAGCAGCTATCGGGGGGGGGCGAACACTGAAGCTTTCTTT,CASSYRGGANTEAFF
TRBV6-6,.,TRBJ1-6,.,TGTGCCAGCAGCCGGGACGTCTATAATTCACCCCTCCACTTT,CASSRDVYNSPLHF
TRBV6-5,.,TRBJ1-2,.,TGTGCCAGCAGTTACTCTGCAGGGCTATATGGCTACACCTTC,CASSYSAGLYGYTF
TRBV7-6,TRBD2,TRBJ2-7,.,TGTGCCAGCAGCGCAACTAGCGGAACCCCCTACGAGCAGTACTTC,CASSATSGTPYEQYF
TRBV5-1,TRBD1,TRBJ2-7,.,TGCGCCAGCAGCTTGGCCGGGACAGGGTTTTCCGAGCAGTACTTC,CASSLAGTGFSEQYF
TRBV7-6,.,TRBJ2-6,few,TGTGCCAGCAGCACAGTCCCGCAGGGTTTTATAGCTGGGGCCAACGTCCTGACTTTC,CASSTVPQGFIAGANVLTF
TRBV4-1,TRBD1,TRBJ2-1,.,TGCGCCAGCAGCCCCGACAGGGGGCTATCCAATGAGCAGTTCTTC,CASSPDRGLSNEQFF
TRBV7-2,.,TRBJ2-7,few,TGTGCCAGCAGCTTAGGCGGTTATCAGTACGAGCAGTACTTC,CASSLGGYQYEQYF
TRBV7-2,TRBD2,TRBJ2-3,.,TGTGCCAGCAGCTTAAGGCGGGGGACCACAGATACGCAGTATTTT,CASSLRRGTTDTQYF